The 27 T cell receptor beta chains below were found in one sample sequenced in a study of T cell responses to AZD1222 COVID-19 vaccine. TCRdb's copy holds only in-frame clones and misses some; the assay was immunoSEQ multiplex PCR. This sample has fewer than 200,000 clones; around nine tenths occur once, and the top ten carry 3.6%. The material was peripheral blood, obtained 28 days after the second dose of the MenACWY control vaccine. The receptor set was obtained from an adult who received the MenACWY meningococcal vaccine as a control.

This clone has more than one count but fewer than ten. The chain uses TRBV27 and TRBJ1-5; 8 bases map to TRBD1. Germline-derived CDR1 and CDR2 are MNHEY and SMNVEV (reference sequence). V lost 6 bases to trimming and J lost 3 bases; unmatched junction nucleotides: 13. The CDR3 is 17 residues long. This CDR3 reads CASSPLTTGGLNQPQHF. CDR3 in DNA: TGTGCCAGCAGCCCCCTTACTACAGGGGGTCTCAATCAGCCCCAGCATTTT.

This chain connects TRBV27 to TRBJ1-1; D is perhaps TRBD1 (5 bases). This CDR3 is built from 12 residues. Germline loops: CDR1 MNHEY, CDR2 SMNVEV (reference sequence). V gave up 2 bases and J gave up 10 bases, with 11 bases separating them. The DNA for the CDR3 is TGTGCCAGCAGTTTAGGTCAGGGAAGAGCTTTCTTT. Encoded protein: CASSLGQGRAFF.

This sequence joins TRBV3-1 (or the pseudogene TRBV3-2) and TRBJ2-6, with 11 bases fitting TRBD2. This CDR3 is built from 20 residues. J was trimmed by 3 bases and V by 4 bases; bases with no gene match: 14. The germline V gene has CDR1 LGHDT and CDR2 YNNKEL (reference sequence). CDR3 DNA: TGTGCCAGCAGCCCTCGCTTAGCGGGAGGGCAATCCCATGGGGCCAACGTCCTGACTTTC. Its translation: CASSPRLAGGQSHGANVLTF.

The chain joins TRBV11-2 to TRBJ2-7; D is uncertain. Germline V gene data show CDR1 as SGHAT and CDR2 as FQNNGV. The V and J ends lost 5 bases and 0 bases respectively, with 14 bases between them. This CDR3 is built from 15 residues. CDR3 in DNA: TGTGCCAGCAGCCCAGGCACTCTCACCTCCTACGAGCAGTACTTC. Its translation: CASSPGTLTSYEQYF. The whole variable domain, remainder taken from reference TRBV11-2 and TRBJ2-7, is EAGVAQSPRYKIIEKRQSVAFWCNPISGHATLYWYQQILGQGPKLLIQFQNNGVVDDSQLPKDRFSAERLKGVDSTLKIQPAKLEDSAVYLCASSPGTLTSYEQYFGPGTRLTVT.

V gene TRBV7-9 combines with J gene TRBJ1-5; tentative D call: TRBD1 (5 bases). V dropped 7 bases and J dropped 1 base, with 11 bases sitting between them. The length of the CDR3 is 14 residues. In germline, CDR1 is SEHNR, CDR2 FQNEAQ (reference sequence). CDR3 residues: CASTTDLSNQPQHF. The CDR3 region has the DNA TGTGCCAGCACGACAGACTTAAGCAATCAGCCCCAGCATTTT.

V usage is TRBV27 and J usage is TRBJ2-7, with 11 positions matching TRBD1. Germline lookup yields CDR1 MNHEY and CDR2 SMNVEV (reference sequence). This CDR3 has 15 residues. Trimming removed 3 bases from V and 6 bases from J; junction bases left unmatched: 7. The CDR3 nucleotides read TGTGCCAGCAGTTTGCAAGGGACAGGGGGTGGCGAGCAGTACTTC. This gives the protein CASSLQGTGGGEQYF.

This clone was detected only once. The chain uses TRBV5-1 and TRBJ2-2, with 8 bases fitting TRBD2. There are 17 residues in the CDR3. Germline-derived CDR1 and CDR2 are SGHRS and YFSETQ. V gave up 1 base and J gave up 2 bases; unmatched junction bases: 7. In nucleotides, the CDR3 is TGCGCCAGCAGCTTGCTTAGCGGGACCACAAACACCGGGGAGCTGTTTTTT. Its translation: CASSLLSGTTNTGELFF. Filled out from reference TRBV5-1 and TRBJ2-2, the complete variable domain reads KAGVTQTPRYLIKTRGQQVTLSCSPISGHRSVSWYQQTPGQGLQFLFEYFSETQRNKGNFPGRFSGRQFSNSRSEMNVSTLELGDSALYLCASSLLSGTTNTGELFFGEGSRLTVL.

V and J are TRBV14 and TRBJ1-1; D is unclear. This CDR3 is 10 amino acids long. CDR1 SGHDN and CDR2 FVKESK come from the germline V gene. V was cut by 7 bases and J by 7 bases, with 7 bases left in between. The CDR3 DNA follows: TGTGCCAGCAAGAGAGATGAAGCTTTCTTT. Protein product: CASKRDEAFF.

The chain recombines TRBV21-1 with TRBJ2-3; TRBD1, the table's D call, lacks a check against the DNA. TRBV21-1 is assigned pseudogene status. This CDR3 spans 13 amino acids. The CDR3 reads CASSNPGADTQYF. CDR3 in DNA: TGTGCCAGCAGCAATCCTGGGGCGGATACGCAGTATTTT.

This sequence joins TRBV28 and TRBJ2-4, with D possibly TRBD1 on 7 matching bases. This CDR3 has 16 residues. V was cut by 5 bases and J by 0 bases, with 14 bases left in between. Germline V CDR1 and CDR2: MDHEN, SYDVKM. The CDR3 DNA reads TGTGCCAGCAGTCCCAGGGGGGAACTAGCCAAAAACATTCAGTACTTC. Translated, it gives CASSPRGELAKNIQYF.

The J gene is TRBJ2-1, the V gene TRBV11-3; 10 positions agree with TRBD2. Losses at the gene ends were 0 bases for V and 3 bases for J; bases not matched to a gene: 5. The CDR3 runs 17 residues. Germline CDR1 reads SGHNT; CDR2 reads YENEEA. This CDR3 is CASSLDTSGANYNEQFF. The DNA for the CDR3 is TGTGCCAGCAGCTTAGATACTAGCGGGGCCAACTACAATGAGCAGTTCTTC.

This clone has a single count. The V and J genes are TRBV3-1 (or the pseudogene TRBV3-2) and TRBJ2-7; either TRBD1 or TRBD2 may supply D (5 bases each). This CDR3 region has 13 residues. V was shortened by 4 bases and J by 6 bases, with 13 bases between the two germline ends. Germline V gives CDR1 LGHDT, CDR2 YNNKEL (reference sequence). The CDR3 bases are TGTGCCAGCAGCCGAGGGGCGGGCTTCGAGCAGTACTTC. Its translation: CASSRGAGFEQYF.

This chain joins TRBV11-1 and TRBJ1-1; 10 positions match TRBD1. Germline V lookup: CDR1 SGHAT, CDR2 FQDESV (reference sequence). Losses at the gene ends were 2 bases for V and 5 bases for J; bases not matched to a gene: 5. This CDR3 is 15 amino acids long. The DNA for the CDR3 is TGTGCCAGCAGCTTAATGACAGGGGGCATGACTGAAGCTTTCTTT. The encoded protein is CASSLMTGGMTEAFF.

The chain links TRBV19 to TRBJ1-4, with 9 bases matching TRBD1. Germline V gene sequence: CDR1 LNHDA, CDR2 SQIVND (reference sequence). Losses at the gene ends were 7 bases for V and 7 bases for J; bases not matched to a gene: 7. The CDR3 sequence is 14 residues long. CDR3 DNA sequence: TGTGCCAGTATGAGGGACAGGGAGGGTGAAAAACTGTTTTTT. This sequence encodes CASMRDREGEKLFF. Looking up the rest from reference TRBV19 and TRBJ1-4 gives the full variable domain: DGGITQSPKYLFRKEGQNVTLSCEQNLNHDAMYWYRQDPGQGLRLIYYSQIVNDFQKGDIAEGYSVSREKKESFPLTVTSAQKNPTAFYLCASMRDREGEKLFFGSGTQLSVL.

This clone appeared once. This chain links TRBV7-2 with TRBJ2-7, with D unclear. V was shortened by 2 bases and J by 0 bases, with 8 bases between the two germline ends. From germline, CDR1 is SGHTA and CDR2 FQGNSA. The CDR3 is made up of 14 amino acids. The CDR3 spells CASSLQVSSYEQYF. CDR3 nucleotide sequence: TGTGCCAGCAGCTTACAGGTGTCCTCCTACGAGCAGTACTTC.

The chain combines TRBV29-1 with TRBJ1-1, with TRBD1 identical over 12 bases. The CDR3 covers 13 residues. Per the germline V gene, CDR1 is SQVTM and CDR2 is ANQGSEA. V lost 6 bases, J lost 3 bases, and 2 bases stayed unmatched. The CDR3 loop reads CSVGTGGYTEAFF. CDR3 bases: TGCAGCGTGGGGACAGGGGGCTACACTGAAGCTTTCTTT.

The rearrangement uses TRBV6-4 and TRBJ2-2, with 15 positions matching TRBD2. The CDR3 sequence is 16 residues long. V lost 6 bases, J lost 3 bases, and 2 bases stayed unmatched. Germline CDR1 MRHNA, CDR2 SNTAGT. The CDR3 sequence is CASSWTSGRDTGELFF. In DNA form, the CDR3 reads TGTGCCAGCAGCTGGACTAGCGGGAGGGACACCGGGGAGCTGTTTTTT.

J is TRBJ2-5 and V is TRBV5-8; TRBD2 might be the D (6 bases). CDR1 SGHTS and CDR2 YDEGEE come from the germline V gene. The ends were cut back, 2 bases at V and 2 bases at J, with 13 bases in the middle. The CDR3 has 15 residues. The CDR3 DNA reads TGTGCCAGCAGCTTCTATAGGCGGGAACAAGAGACCCAGTACTTC. Encoded protein: CASSFYRREQETQYF.

The chain is built from TRBV5-6 and TRBJ1-2; 7 positions agree with TRBD1. CDR3 length equals 13 residues. The germline gives CDR1 SGHDT, CDR2 YYEEEE. With 5 bases clipped from V and 4 bases from J, the junction kept 5 bases outside the gene matches. CDR3 coding DNA: TGTGCCAGCAGTTCACAGGGGCTCTATGGCTACACCTTC. This gives the protein CASSSQGLYGYTF.

The chain uses TRBV19 and TRBJ2-7, with D perhaps TRBD1 (6 bases). The germline V gene encodes CDR1 LNHDA and CDR2 SQIVND (reference sequence). This CDR3 contains 14 residues. V was shortened by 6 bases and J by 2 bases, with 14 bases between the two germline ends. The CDR3 protein is CASSRDTLTYEQYF. CDR3 sequence (DNA): TGTGCCAGTAGCCGGGACACCCTCACCTACGAGCAGTACTTC.

This clone was recorded only once. The identical CDR3 is also encoded by other nucleotide sequences in the sample. V usage is TRBV19 and J usage is TRBJ1-1; D is unclear. The CDR3 spans 13 residues. V lost 1 base, J lost 0 bases, and 3 bases lay in between. Germline V gene data show CDR1 as LNHDA and CDR2 as SQIVND (reference sequence). The CDR3 reads CASSIGVNTEAFF. The CDR3 coding sequence is TGTGCCAGTAGTATAGGGGTGAACACTGAAGCTTTCTTT.

This sequence joins TRBV19 and TRBJ2-7; possible D gene TRBD2, 5 bases. Germline V CDR1 and CDR2: LNHDA, SQIVND (reference sequence). V gave up 1 base and J gave up 6 bases, with 7 bases separating them. The CDR3 loop spans 12 amino acids. CDR3 sequence (DNA): TGTGCCAGTAGTATAGCCGCGGGCGAGCAGTACTTC. Protein product: CASSIAAGEQYF.

The chain uses TRBV28 and TRBJ1-1; D gene ambiguous. The CDR3 has 15 amino acids. V lost 3 bases and J 0 bases, leaving 11 bases between the germline ends. From germline, CDR1 is MDHEN and CDR2 SYDVKM. DNA of the CDR3: TGTGCCAGCAGTTTTAGTGCAGGCATGAACACTGAAGCTTTCTTT. Translation gives CASSFSAGMNTEAFF.

The chain combines TRBV30 with TRBJ1-1; 7 bases are shared with TRBD1. The germline gives CDR1 GTSNPN, CDR2 SVGIG (reference sequence). The CDR3 runs 13 residues. V shed 2 bases and J 2 bases; nucleotides not matched to a gene: 2. CDR3 coding DNA: TGTGCCTGGAGTCCAGGGGGAAACACTGAAGCTTTCTTT. Its translation: CAWSPGGNTEAFF.

The gene calls are TRBV9 and TRBJ2-7; no reliable D call. Trimming stripped 0 bases from V and 0 bases from J, with 10 bases between. The CDR3 runs 15 residues. CDR1 is SGDLS and CDR2 is YYNGEE in the germline V gene. CDR3 bases: TGTGCCAGCAGCGTAGACCTAGATAGCTCCTACGAGCAGTACTTC. Translating it yields CASSVDLDSSYEQYF.

V and J are TRBV18 and TRBJ2-5, with D tentatively TRBD2 (6 bases). The CDR3 is made up of 16 amino acids. Germline V CDR1 and CDR2: KGHSH, LQKENI. The V and J ends lost 0 bases and 4 bases respectively, with 15 bases between them. The DNA of the CDR3 is TGTGCCAGCTCACCACCGTTCCGGGGGTCGGCAGAGACCCAGTACTTC. This encodes CASSPPFRGSAETQYF. Together with reference TRBV18 and TRBJ2-5, the CDR3 gives the full variable domain: NAGVMQNPRHLVRRRGQEARLRCSPMKGHSHVYWYRQLPEEGLKFMVYLQKENIIDESGMPKERFSAEFPKEGPSILRIQQVVRGDSAAYFCASSPPFRGSAETQYFGPGTRLLVL.

The J gene is TRBJ1-5, the V gene TRBV6-5; D may be TRBD1 (5 bases). Looked up from germline, CDR1 is MNHEY and CDR2 is SVGAGI. V dropped 8 bases and J dropped 0 bases, with 11 bases sitting between them. The CDR3 covers 14 residues. CDR3 loop: CASVGRASNQPQHF. In DNA form, the CDR3 reads TGTGCCAGCGTGGGACGGGCTAGCAATCAGCCCCAGCATTTT.